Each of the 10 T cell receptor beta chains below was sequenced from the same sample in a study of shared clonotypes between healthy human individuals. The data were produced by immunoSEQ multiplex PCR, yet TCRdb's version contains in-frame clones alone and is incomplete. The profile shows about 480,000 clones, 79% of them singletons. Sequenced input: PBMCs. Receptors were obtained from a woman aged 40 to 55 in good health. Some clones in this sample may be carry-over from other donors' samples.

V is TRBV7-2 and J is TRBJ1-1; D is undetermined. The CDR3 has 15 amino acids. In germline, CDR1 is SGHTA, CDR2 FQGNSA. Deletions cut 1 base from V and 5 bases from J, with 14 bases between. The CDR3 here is CASSLVPGGGTEAFF. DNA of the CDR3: TGTGCCAGCAGCTTAGTCCCGGGAGGTGGGACTGAAGCTTTCTTT.

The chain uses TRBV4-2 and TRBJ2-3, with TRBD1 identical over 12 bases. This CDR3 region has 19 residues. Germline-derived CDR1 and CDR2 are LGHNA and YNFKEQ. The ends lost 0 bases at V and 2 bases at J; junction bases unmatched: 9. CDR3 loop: CASSQDYSGTGGITDTQYF. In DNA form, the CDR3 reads TGTGCCAGCAGCCAAGACTATTCCGGGACAGGGGGCATCACAGATACGCAGTATTTT.

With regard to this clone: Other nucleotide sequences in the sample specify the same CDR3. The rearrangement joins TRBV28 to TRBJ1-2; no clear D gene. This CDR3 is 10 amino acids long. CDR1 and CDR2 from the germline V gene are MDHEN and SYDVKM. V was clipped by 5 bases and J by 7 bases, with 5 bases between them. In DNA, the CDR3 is TGTGCCAGCAGTCGACGTGGCTACACCTTC. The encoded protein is CASSRRGYTF.

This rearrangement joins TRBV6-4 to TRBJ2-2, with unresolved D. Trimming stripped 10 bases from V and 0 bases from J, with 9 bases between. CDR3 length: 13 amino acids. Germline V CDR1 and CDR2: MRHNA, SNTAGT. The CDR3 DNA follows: TGTGCCACCAGAAAAACGAACACCGGGGAGCTGTTTTTT. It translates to CATRKTNTGELFF.

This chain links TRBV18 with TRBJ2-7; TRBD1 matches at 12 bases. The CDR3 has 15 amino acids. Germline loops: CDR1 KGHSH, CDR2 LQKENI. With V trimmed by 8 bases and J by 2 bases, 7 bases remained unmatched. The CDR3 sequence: CASALGQGAPYEQYF. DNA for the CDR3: TGTGCCAGCGCACTGGGACAGGGGGCCCCCTACGAGCAGTACTTC.

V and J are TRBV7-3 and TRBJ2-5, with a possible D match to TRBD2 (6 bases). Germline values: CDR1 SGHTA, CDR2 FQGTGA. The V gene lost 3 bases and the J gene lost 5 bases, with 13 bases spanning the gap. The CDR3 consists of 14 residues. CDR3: CASSFGGGSETQYF. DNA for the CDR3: TGTGCCAGCAGCTTCGGGGGAGGTAGCGAGACCCAGTACTTC.

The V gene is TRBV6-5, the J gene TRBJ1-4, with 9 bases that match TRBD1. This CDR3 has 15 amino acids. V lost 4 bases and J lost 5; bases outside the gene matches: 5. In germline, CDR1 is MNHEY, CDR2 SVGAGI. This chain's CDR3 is CASSFSGTGNEKLFF. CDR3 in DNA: TGTGCCAGCAGTTTTTCCGGGACAGGGAATGAAAAACTGTTTTTT.

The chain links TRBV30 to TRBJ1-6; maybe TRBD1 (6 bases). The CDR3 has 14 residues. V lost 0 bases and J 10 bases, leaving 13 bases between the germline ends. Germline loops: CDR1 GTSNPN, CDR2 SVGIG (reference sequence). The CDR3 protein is CAWSVYRVESPLHF. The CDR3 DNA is TGTGCCTGGAGTGTATACAGGGTGGAGTCACCCCTCCACTTT. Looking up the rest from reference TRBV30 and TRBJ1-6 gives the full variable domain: SQTIHQWPATLVQPVGSPLSLECTVEGTSNPNLYWYRQAAGRGLQLLFYSVGIGQISSEVPQNLSASRPQDRQFILSSKKLLLSDSGFYLCAWSVYRVESPLHFGNGTRLTVT.

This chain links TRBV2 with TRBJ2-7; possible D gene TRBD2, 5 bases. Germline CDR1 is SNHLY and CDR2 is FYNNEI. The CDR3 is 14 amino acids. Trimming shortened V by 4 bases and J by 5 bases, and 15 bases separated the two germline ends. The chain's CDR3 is CASSAGISPNEQYF. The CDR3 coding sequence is TGTGCCAGCAGTGCCGGGATCTCGCCTAACGAGCAGTACTTC.

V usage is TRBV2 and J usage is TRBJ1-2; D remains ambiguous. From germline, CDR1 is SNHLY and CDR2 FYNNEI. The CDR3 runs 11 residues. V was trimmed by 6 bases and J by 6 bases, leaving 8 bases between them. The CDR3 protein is CASRRADGYTF. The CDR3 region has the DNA TGTGCCAGCAGACGGGCTGATGGCTACACCTTC.